A single sample gave rise to the 8 T cell receptor beta chains below, sequenced in a study of cytomegalovirus exposure and HLA in healthy donors. 13 Jbeta primers and 60 Vbeta primers were used for the PCR. Assay used: immunoSEQ multiplex PCR; TCRdb lists only in-frame clones, some missing. The sample has 95,000 to 130,000 clones; 75% are singletons. Sequencing was performed on PBMCs. These TCRs come from a young woman in good health and CMV-seronegative.

As to this clone: Distinct nucleotide sequences in the sample also encode this CDR3. This chain connects TRBV5-1 to TRBJ1-2, with a tentative D call TRBD1 (5 bases). Looked up from germline, CDR1 is SGHRS and CDR2 is YFSETQ. This CDR3 contains 15 residues. V was trimmed by 0 bases and J by 2 bases, leaving 11 bases between them. The CDR3: CASSLVTGGNYGYTF. The CDR3 nucleotides are TGCGCCAGCAGCTTGGTTACAGGAGGGAACTATGGCTACACCTTC.

DNA for the CDR3: TGTGCCAGCAGTTACTCGAACGGGAACACTGAAGCTTTCTTT. It yields the protein CASSYSNGNTEAFF. The V gene is TRBV6-6, the J gene TRBJ1-1; D unresolved. Trimming shortened V by 0 bases and J by 1 base, and 6 bases separated the two germline ends. Germline V gene lookup returns CDR1 MNHNY and CDR2 SVGAGI (reference sequence). The CDR3 is 14 residues long.

This rearrangement joins TRBV5-1 to TRBJ1-4, with 9 bases aligning to TRBD1. This CDR3 has 15 residues. The J segment lost 6 bases and the V segment lost 3 bases, leaving 6 bases of the junction unmatched. From germline, CDR1 is SGHRS and CDR2 YFSETQ. The CDR3 reads CASSSTGTGYEKLFF. For the CDR3, the DNA is TGCGCCAGCAGCTCGACCGGGACAGGGTATGAAAAACTGTTTTTT. The full variable domain, in which reference TRBV5-1 and TRBJ1-4 provide the parts outside the CDR3, is KAGVTQTPRYLIKTRGQQVTLSCSPISGHRSVSWYQQTPGQGLQFLFEYFSETQRNKGNFPGRFSGRQFSNSRSEMNVSTLELGDSALYLCASSSTGTGYEKLFFGSGTQLSVL.

The chain couples TRBV19 to TRBJ1-5; D may be TRBD1 (5 bases). V was clipped by 7 bases and J by 1 base, with 14 bases between them. The CDR3 runs to 15 residues. Germline CDR1 is LNHDA and CDR2 is SQIVND (reference sequence). The CDR3 is CASTRQPWSNQPQHF. In DNA form, the CDR3 reads TGTGCCAGTACTAGACAGCCGTGGAGCAATCAGCCCCAGCATTTT.

The J gene is TRBJ2-5, the V gene TRBV29-1; 9 bases are shared with TRBD2. After removal of 7 bases from V and 5 bases from J, the junction contained 8 bases not matched to a gene. Germline lookup yields CDR1 SQVTM and CDR2 ANQGSEA. This CDR3 region has 13 residues. In DNA, the CDR3 is TGCAGCGGGGGACTAGCAGGGAGGGAGACCCAGTACTTC. Its protein product is CSGGLAGRETQYF. Full variable domain (outside the CDR3, taken from reference TRBV29-1 and TRBJ2-5): SAVISQKPSRDICQRGTSLTIQCQVDSQVTMMFWYRQQPGQSLTLIATANQGSEATYESGFVIDKFPISRPNLTFSTLTVSNMSPEDSSIYLCSGGLAGRETQYFGPGTRLLVL.

The chain has TRBV7-9 and TRBJ2-3; 8 bases map to TRBD2. V dropped 3 bases and J dropped 2; count of bases not matched to a gene: 7. Germline values: CDR1 SEHNR, CDR2 FQNEAQ (reference sequence). This CDR3 comprises 16 residues. CDR3 in DNA: TGTGCCAGCAGCTTGGAAAGCGGGGGACTCACAGATACGCAGTATTTT. It is translated as CASSLESGGLTDTQYF.

The chain is built from TRBV11-2 and TRBJ2-1, with D tentatively TRBD2 (6 bases). CDR3 length: 14 residues. Germline V gene data show CDR1 as SGHAT and CDR2 as FQNNGV. V was shortened by 6 bases and J by 0 bases, with 9 bases between the two germline ends. CDR3 region: CASRSGDSYNEQFF. The CDR3 coding sequence is TGTGCCAGCAGATCGGGGGACTCCTACAATGAGCAGTTCTTC.

V gene TRBV30 combines with J gene TRBJ1-4; TRBD1 aligns across 11 bases. This CDR3 is 17 amino acids long. CDR1 and CDR2 from the germline V gene are GTSNPN and SVGIG (reference sequence). Germline trimming cut 7 bases from V and 0 bases from J; bases unmatched to any gene: 10. CDR3 in amino acids: CASNTGTGGPTNEKLFF. CDR3 nucleotides: TGTGCCTCGAACACCGGGACAGGGGGGCCAACTAATGAAAAACTGTTTTTT. The full variable domain, its missing parts supplied by reference TRBV30 and TRBJ1-4, is SQTIHQWPATLVQPVGSPLSLECTVEGTSNPNLYWYRQAAGRGLQLLFYSVGIGQISSEVPQNLSASRPQDRQFILSSKKLLLSDSGFYLCASNTGTGGPTNEKLFFGSGTQLSVL.